This T cell receptor (beta chain) derives from a study of shared clonotypes between healthy human individuals. Germline-derived CDR1 and CDR2 are SQVTM and ANQGSEA. This CDR3 has 13 amino acids. V lost 7 bases and J 0 bases, leaving 12 bases between the germline ends. Sequencing was performed with immunoSEQ multiplex PCR; in TCRdb, only in-frame clones are kept and a portion is missing. The sample includes just over 2,000,000 clones, approximately 94% of them seen just once. This clone was seen a handful of times. CD45RO negativity and positive selection for CCR7 defined naive CD8 cells, a population that excluded terminally differentiated effector memory CD45RA+ cells.

The sequenced material came from naive CD8+ T cells sorted from blood. The V and J genes are TRBV29-1 and TRBJ1-1, with D possibly matching TRBD1 (5 bases). The TCR was taken from a young man in good health. The CDR3 sequence: CSAAGVLNTEAFF. CDR3 in DNA: TGCAGCGCCGCGGGGGTCTTGAACACTGAAGCTTTCTTT.